This T cell receptor (beta chain) appears in the sequencing data of a study of blood T cell repertoires in COVID-19. The method was immunoSEQ multiplex PCR; TCRdb's version includes in-frame clones alone and lacks a portion of them. This sample has some 73,000 clones, with 80% to 85% found just once. The receptor's source is a human donor in a cohort sampled during active COVID-19. The sequenced material came from peripheral blood.

The CDR3 protein is CASSWAGTGDGYTF. CDR3 DNA: TGCGCCAGCAGCTGGGCCGGGACAGGGGATGGCTACACCTTC. The chain carries TRBV5-1 and TRBJ1-2; 10 bases agree with TRBD1. The germline gives CDR1 SGHRS, CDR2 YFSETQ. This CDR3 contains 14 residues. Germline trimming cut 3 bases from V and 6 bases from J; bases unmatched to any gene: 5.